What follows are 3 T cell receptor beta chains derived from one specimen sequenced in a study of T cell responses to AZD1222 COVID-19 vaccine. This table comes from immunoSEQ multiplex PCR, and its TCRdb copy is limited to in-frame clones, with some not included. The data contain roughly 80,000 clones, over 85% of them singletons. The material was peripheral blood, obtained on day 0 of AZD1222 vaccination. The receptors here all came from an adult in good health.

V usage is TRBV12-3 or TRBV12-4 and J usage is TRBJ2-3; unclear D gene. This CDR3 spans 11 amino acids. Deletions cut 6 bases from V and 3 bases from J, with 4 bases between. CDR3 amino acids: CASSDTDTQYF. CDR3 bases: TGTGCCAGCAGCGATACAGATACGCAGTATTTT.

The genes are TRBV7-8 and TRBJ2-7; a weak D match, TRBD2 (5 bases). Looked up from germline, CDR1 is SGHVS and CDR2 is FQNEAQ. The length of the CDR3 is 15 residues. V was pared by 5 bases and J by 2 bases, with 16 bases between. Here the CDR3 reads CASSPSRTVTYEQYF. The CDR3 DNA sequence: TGTGCCAGCAGCCCATCACGGACTGTAACCTACGAGCAGTACTTC.

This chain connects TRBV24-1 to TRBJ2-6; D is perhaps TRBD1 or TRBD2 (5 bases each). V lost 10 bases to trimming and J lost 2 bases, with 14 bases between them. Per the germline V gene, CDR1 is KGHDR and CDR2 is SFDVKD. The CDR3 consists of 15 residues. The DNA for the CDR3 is TGTGCCACGGCCGAGGGGTCTGCTGGGGCCAACGTCCTGACTTTC. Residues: CATAEGSAGANVLTF.